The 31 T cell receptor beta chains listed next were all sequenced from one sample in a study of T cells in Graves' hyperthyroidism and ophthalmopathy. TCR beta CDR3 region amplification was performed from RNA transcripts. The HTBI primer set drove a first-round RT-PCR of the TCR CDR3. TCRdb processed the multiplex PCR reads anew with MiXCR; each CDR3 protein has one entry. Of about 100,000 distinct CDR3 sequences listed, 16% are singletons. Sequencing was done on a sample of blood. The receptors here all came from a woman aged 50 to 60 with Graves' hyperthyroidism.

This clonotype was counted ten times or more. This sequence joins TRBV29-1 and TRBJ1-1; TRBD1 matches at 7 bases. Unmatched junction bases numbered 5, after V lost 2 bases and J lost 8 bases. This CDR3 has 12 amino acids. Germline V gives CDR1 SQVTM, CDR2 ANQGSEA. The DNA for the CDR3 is TGCAGCGTTGAATCGGAGACAGGGGAAGCTTTCTTT. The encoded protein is CSVESETGEAFF.

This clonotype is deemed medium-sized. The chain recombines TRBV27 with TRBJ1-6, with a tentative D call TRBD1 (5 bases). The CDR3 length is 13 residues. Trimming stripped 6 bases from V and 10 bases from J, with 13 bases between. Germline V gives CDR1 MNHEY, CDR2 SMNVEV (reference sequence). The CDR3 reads CASRGGEGSPLHF. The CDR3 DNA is TGTGCCAGCAGGGGGGGGGAAGGCTCACCCCTCCACTTT.

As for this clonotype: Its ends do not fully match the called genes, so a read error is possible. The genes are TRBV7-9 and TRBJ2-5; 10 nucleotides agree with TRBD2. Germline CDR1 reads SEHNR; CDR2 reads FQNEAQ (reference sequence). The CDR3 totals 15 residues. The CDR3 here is CASSLVLAGEEAQYF. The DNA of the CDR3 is TGTGCCAGCAGCTTAGTTCTAGCGGGAGAAGAGGCCCAGTACTTC. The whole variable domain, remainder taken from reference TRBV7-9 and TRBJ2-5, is DTGVSQNPRHKITKRGQNVTFRCDPISEHNRLYWYRQTLGQGPEFLTYFQNEAQLEKSRLLSDRFSAERPKGSFSTLEIQRTEQGDSAMYLCASSLVLAGEEAQYFGPGTRLLVL.

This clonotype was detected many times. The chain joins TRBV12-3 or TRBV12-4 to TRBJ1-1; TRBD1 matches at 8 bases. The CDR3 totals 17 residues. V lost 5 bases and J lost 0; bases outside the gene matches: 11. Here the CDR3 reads CASSPNRGKGMNTEAFF. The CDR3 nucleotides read TGTGCCAGCAGTCCCAACAGGGGGAAGGGGATGAACACTGAAGCTTTCTTT.

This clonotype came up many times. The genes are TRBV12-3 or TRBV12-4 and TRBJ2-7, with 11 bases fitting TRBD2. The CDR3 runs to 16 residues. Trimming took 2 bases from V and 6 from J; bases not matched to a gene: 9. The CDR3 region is CASSLTLAGGPGEQYF. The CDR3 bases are TGTGCCAGCAGTTTAACCTTAGCGGGAGGGCCCGGCGAGCAGTACTTC.

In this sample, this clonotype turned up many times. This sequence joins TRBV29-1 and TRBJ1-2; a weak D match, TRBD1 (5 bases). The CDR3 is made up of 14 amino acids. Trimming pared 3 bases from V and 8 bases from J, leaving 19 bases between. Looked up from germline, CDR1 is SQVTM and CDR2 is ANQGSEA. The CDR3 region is CSVDGHWGMRGYTF. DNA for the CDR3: TGCAGCGTTGACGGCCATTGGGGGATGCGAGGCTACACCTTC.

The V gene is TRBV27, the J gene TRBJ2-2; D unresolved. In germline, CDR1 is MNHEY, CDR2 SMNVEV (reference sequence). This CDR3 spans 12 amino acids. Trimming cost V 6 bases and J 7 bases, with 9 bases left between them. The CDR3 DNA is TGTGCCAGCAGACCCCCAGGCGGGGAGCTGTTTTTT. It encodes CASRPPGGELFF.

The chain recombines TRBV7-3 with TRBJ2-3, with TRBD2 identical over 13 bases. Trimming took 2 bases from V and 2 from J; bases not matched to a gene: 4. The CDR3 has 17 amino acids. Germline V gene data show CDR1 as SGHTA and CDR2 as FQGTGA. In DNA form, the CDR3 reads TGTGCCAGCAGCTTATTCGGGACTAGCGGGGACACAGATACGCAGTATTTT. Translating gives CASSLFGTSGDTDTQYF.

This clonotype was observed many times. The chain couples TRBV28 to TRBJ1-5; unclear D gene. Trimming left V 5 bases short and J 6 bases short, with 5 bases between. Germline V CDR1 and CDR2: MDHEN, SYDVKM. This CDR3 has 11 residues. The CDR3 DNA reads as TGTGCCAGCAGTAGAGGTCAGCCCCAGCATTTT. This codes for CASSRGQPQHF.

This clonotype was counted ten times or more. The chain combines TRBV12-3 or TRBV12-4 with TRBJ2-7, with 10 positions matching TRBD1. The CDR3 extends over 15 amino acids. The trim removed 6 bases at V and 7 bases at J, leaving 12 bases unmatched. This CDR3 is CASRARTGGEEEQYF. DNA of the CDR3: TGTGCCAGCAGGGCGCGGACAGGGGGGGAGGAGGAGCAGTACTTC.

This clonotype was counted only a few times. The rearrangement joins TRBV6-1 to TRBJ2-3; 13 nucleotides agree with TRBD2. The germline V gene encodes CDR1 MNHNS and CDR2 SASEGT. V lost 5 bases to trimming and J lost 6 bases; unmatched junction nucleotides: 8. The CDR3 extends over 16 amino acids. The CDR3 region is CASSRRTSGSGDTQYF. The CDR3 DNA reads TGTGCCAGCAGTCGCCGGACTAGCGGGAGTGGGGATACGCAGTATTTT.

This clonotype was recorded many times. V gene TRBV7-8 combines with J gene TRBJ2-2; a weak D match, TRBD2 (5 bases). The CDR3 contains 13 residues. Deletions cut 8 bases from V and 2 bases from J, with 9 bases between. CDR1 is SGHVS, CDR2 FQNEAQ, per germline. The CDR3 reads CASRTGNTGELFF. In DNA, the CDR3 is TGTGCCAGCCGGACTGGAAACACCGGGGAGCTGTTTTTT.

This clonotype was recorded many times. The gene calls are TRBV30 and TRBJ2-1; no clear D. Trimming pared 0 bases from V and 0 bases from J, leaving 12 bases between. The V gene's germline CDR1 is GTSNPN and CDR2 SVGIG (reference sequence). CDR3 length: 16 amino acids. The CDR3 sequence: CAWSVQRRSSYNEQFF. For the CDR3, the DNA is TGTGCCTGGAGTGTACAGCGCAGGAGCTCCTACAATGAGCAGTTCTTC.

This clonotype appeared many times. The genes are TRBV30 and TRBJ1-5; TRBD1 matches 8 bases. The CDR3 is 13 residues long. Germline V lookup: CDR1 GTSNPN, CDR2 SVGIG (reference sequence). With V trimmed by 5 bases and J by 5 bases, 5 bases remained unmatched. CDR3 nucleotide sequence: TGTGCCTGGGCCGCAGGGGGCGATCAGCCCCAGCATTTT. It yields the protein CAWAAGGDQPQHF.

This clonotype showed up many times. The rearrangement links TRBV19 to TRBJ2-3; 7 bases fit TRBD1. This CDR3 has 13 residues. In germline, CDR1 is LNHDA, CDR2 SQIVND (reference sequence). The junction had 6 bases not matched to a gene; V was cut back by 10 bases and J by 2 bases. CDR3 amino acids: CATRDSFTDTQYF. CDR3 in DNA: TGTGCCACCCGGGACAGTTTCACAGATACGCAGTATTTT.

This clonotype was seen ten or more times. Here the CDR3 reads CASRTGLAGYNEQFF. The CDR3 DNA is TGCGCCAGCAGGACGGGACTAGCGGGATACAATGAGCAGTTCTTC. The gene calls are TRBV5-1 and TRBJ2-1; TRBD2 matches at 13 bases. The germline V gene has CDR1 SGHRS and CDR2 YFSETQ. J gave up 4 bases and V 5 bases, and 3 bases lay outside the gene matches. This CDR3 spans 15 amino acids. The full variable domain, rest sourced from reference TRBV5-1 and TRBJ2-1, is KAGVTQTPRYLIKTRGQQVTLSCSPISGHRSVSWYQQTPGQGLQFLFEYFSETQRNKGNFPGRFSGRQFSNSRSEMNVSTLELGDSALYLCASRTGLAGYNEQFFGPGTRLTVL.

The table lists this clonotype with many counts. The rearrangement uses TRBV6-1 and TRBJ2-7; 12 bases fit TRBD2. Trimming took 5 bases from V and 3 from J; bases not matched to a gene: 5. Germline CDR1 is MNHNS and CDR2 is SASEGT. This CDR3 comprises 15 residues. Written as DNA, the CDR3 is TGTGCCAGCAGTCAACTAGCGGGAGGTTTCTACGAGCAGTACTTC. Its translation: CASSQLAGGFYEQYF.

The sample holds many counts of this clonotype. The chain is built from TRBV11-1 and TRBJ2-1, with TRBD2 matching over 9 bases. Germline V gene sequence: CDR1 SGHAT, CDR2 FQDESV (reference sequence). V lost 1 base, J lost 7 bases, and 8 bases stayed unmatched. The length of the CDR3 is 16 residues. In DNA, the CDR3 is TGTGCCAGCAGCTTAGGTCCGCGGGAGGGCCAAAATGAGCAGTTCTTC. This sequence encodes CASSLGPREGQNEQFF.

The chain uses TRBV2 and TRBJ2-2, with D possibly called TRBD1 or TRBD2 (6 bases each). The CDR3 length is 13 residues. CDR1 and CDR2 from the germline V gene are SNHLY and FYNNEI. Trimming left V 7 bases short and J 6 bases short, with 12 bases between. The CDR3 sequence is CASTSGEAGELFF. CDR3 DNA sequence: TGTGCCAGCACCTCAGGGGAGGCCGGGGAGCTGTTTTTT.

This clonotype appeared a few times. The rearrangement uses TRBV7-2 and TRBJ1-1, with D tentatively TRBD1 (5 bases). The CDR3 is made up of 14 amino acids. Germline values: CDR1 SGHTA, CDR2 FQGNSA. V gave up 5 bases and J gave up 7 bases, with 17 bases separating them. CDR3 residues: CASSRHLGQNEAFF. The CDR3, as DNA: TGTGCCAGCAGCAGACACCTCGGACAAAATGAAGCTTTCTTT.

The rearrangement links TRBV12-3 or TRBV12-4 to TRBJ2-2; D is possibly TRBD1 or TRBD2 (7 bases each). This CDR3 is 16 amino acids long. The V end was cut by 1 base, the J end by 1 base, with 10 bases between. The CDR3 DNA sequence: TGTGCCAGCAGTTTAGGCAGGGGGGGGAACACCGGGGAGCTGTTTTTT. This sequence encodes CASSLGRGGNTGELFF.

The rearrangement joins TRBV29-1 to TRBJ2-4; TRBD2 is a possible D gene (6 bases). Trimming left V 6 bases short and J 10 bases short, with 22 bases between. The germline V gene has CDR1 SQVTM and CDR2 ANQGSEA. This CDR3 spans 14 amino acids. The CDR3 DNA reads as TGCAGCGTCGTACCGGGACTCCACGTCGGGATTCAGTACTTC. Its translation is CSVVPGLHVGIQYF.

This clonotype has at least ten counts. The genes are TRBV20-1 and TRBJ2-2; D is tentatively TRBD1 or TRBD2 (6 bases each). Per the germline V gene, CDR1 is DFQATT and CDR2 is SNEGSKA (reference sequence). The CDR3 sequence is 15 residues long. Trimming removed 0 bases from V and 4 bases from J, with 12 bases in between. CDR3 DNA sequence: TGCAGTGCTAGAGATTCGGGGGCAGTCACCGGGGAGCTGTTTTTT. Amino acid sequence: CSARDSGAVTGELFF.

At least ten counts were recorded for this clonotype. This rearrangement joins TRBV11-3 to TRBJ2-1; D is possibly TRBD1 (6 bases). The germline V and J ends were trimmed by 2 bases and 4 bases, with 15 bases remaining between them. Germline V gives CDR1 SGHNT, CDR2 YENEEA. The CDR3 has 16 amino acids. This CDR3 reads CASSLRGQGSYNEQFF. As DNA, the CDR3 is TGTGCCAGCAGCTTAAGGGGTCAGGGGTCTTACAATGAGCAGTTCTTC.

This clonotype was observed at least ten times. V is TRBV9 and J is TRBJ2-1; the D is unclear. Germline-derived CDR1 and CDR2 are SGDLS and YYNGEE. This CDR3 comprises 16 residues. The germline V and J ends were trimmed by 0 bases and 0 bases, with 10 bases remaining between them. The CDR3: CASSVGGASSYNEQFF. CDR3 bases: TGTGCCAGCAGCGTAGGTGGTGCTAGCTCCTACAATGAGCAGTTCTTC. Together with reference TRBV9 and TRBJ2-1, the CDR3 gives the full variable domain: DSGVTQTPKHLITATGQRVTLRCSPRSGDLSVYWYQQSLDQGLQFLIQYYNGEERAKGNILERFSAQQFPDLHSELNLSSLELGDSALYFCASSVGGASSYNEQFFGPGTRLTVL.

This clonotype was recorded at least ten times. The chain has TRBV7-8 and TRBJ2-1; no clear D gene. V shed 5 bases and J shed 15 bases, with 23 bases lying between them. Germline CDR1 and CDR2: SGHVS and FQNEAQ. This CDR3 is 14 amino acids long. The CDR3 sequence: CASSIHSQSPRLFF. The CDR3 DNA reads TGTGCCAGCAGCATACATTCGCAGTCCCCCCGTCTGTTCTTC. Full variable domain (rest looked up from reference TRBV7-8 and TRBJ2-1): GAGVSQSPRYKVAKRGQDVALRCDPISGHVSLFWYQQALGQGPEFLTYFQNEAQLDKSGLPSDRFFAERPEGSVSTLKIQRTQQEDSAVYLCASSIHSQSPRLFFGPGTRLTVL.

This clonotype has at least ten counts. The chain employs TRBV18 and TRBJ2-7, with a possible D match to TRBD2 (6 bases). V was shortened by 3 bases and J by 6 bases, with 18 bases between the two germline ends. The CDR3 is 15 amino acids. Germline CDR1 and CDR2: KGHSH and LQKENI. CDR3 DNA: TGTGCCAGCTCACCCCACAGGCTTCCGGAGGGCGAGCAGTACTTC. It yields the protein CASSPHRLPEGEQYF.

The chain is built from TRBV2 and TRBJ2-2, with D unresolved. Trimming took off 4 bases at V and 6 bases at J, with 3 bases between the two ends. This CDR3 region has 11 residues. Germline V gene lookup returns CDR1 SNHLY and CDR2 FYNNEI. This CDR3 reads CASSVAGELFF. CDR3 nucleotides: TGTGCCAGCAGTGTAGCCGGGGAGCTGTTTTTT.

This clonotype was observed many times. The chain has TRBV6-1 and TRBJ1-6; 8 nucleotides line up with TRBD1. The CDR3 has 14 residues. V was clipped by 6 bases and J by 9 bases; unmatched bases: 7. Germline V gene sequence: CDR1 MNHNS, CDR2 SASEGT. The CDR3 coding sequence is TGTGCCAGCAGGACTGACAGGGGTGGTTCACCCCTCCACTTT. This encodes CASRTDRGGSPLHF.

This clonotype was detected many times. The CDR3 loop is CASSRAVSEAFF. CDR3 in DNA: TGTGCCAGCAGTAGGGCGGTTTCTGAAGCTTTCTTT. The chain couples TRBV28 to TRBJ1-1; unclear D gene. The CDR3 runs to 12 residues. V was shortened by 5 bases and J by 6 bases, with 10 bases between the two germline ends. Germline V lookup: CDR1 MDHEN, CDR2 SYDVKM.

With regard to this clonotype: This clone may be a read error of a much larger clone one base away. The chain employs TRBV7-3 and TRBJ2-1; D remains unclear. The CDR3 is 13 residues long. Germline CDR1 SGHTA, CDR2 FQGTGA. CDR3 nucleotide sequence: TGTGCCAGCAGCTTAAATGGGCTCAATGACCAGTTCTTC. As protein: CASSLNGLNDQFF. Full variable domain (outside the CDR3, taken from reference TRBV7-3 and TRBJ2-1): GAGVSQTPSNKVTEKGKYVELRCDPISGHTALYWYRQSLGQGPEFLIYFQGTGAADDSGLPNDRFFAVRPEGSVSTLKIQRTERGDSAVYLCASSLNGLNDQFFGPGTRLTVL.